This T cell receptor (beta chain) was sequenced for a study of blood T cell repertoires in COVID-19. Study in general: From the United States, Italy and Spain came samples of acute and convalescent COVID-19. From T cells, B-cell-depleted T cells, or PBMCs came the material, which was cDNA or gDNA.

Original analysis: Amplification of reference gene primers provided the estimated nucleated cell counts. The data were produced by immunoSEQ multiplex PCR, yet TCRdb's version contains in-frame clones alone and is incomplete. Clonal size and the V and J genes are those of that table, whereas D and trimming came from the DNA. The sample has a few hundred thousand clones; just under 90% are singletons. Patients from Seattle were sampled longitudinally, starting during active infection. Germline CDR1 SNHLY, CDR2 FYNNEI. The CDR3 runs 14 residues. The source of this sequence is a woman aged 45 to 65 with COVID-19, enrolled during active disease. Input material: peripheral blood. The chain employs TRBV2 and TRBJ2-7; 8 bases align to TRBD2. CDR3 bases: TGTGCAGCGGCATCCAGCGGGAGCTCCTACGAGCAGTACTTC. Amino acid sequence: CAAASSGSSYEQYF.